One sample yielded the 15 T cell receptor beta chains listed below, sequenced in a study of Ad26.COV2.S vaccination and SARS-CoV-2 variants. Generated by immunoSEQ multiplex PCR, the TCRdb table keeps only in-frame clones and is missing some. The sample includes around 350,000 clones, roughly 81% of them seen just once. This sample's treatment: around 19 received Ad26.COV2.S at low or high dose, single or two shots; roughly five received placebo; per-sample allocation not given. Samples analyzed were those drawn on day 63 after the first vaccine or placebo injection. The specimen was peripheral blood, collected in a trial of Ad26.COV2.S vaccine versus placebo. Receptors originate from a person between 18 and 65 years old who received the Ad26.COV2.S COVID-19 vaccine or a placebo.

The V and J genes are TRBV12-3 or TRBV12-4 and TRBJ1-4; D is ambiguous. Between the trimmed V and J ends, which lost 1 base and 8 bases, there was a span of 8 bases. The CDR3 has 13 amino acids. This CDR3 reads CASSLVGWEKLFF. For the CDR3, the DNA is TGTGCCAGCAGTTTAGTGGGATGGGAAAAACTGTTTTTT.

The V and J genes are TRBV28 and TRBJ2-7, with D perhaps TRBD1 or TRBD2 (5 bases each). Looked up from germline, CDR1 is MDHEN and CDR2 is SYDVKM. The CDR3 consists of 14 residues. V was pared by 2 bases and J by 5 bases, with 13 bases between. In DNA form, the CDR3 reads TGTGCCAGCAGTTTAAGAGGGGCTTCCGACGAGCAGTACTTC. This translates into CASSLRGASDEQYF.

The CDR3 coding sequence is TGTGCCAGCAGCTCCCTACGCACAGGGGATTACAATGAGCAGTTCTTC. It codes for CASSSLRTGDYNEQFF. The J gene is TRBJ2-1, the V gene TRBV13, with 7 nucleotides matching TRBD1. V lost 4 bases, J lost 4 bases, and 10 bases stayed unmatched. CDR1 PRHDT and CDR2 FYEKMQ come from the germline V gene (reference sequence). The CDR3 extends over 16 amino acids.

The chain carries TRBV7-2 and TRBJ2-7; the D gene is possibly TRBD1 (5 bases). Germline V gene sequence: CDR1 SGHTA, CDR2 FQGNSA. The CDR3 spans 14 residues. Between the trimmed V and J ends, which lost 5 bases and 0 bases, there was a span of 11 bases. DNA of the CDR3: TGTGCCAGCAGCCCCGACAGAAGCTCCTACGAGCAGTACTTC. It encodes CASSPDRSSYEQYF.

Only one count was recorded for this clone. The chain employs TRBV18 and TRBJ2-7, with D maybe TRBD1 (5 bases). Trimming stripped 0 bases from V and 2 bases from J, with 8 bases between. The germline V gene has CDR1 KGHSH and CDR2 LQKENI. CDR3 length: 14 residues. The CDR3 DNA reads as TGTGCCAGCTCACCACCGGACACCACCTACGAGCAGTACTTC. The encoded protein is CASSPPDTTYEQYF.

V is TRBV5-1 and J is TRBJ1-4; tentative D call: TRBD1 (5 bases). This CDR3 has 14 amino acids. V lost 3 bases to trimming and J lost 3 bases, with 9 bases between them. The V gene's germline CDR1 is SGHRS and CDR2 YFSETQ. DNA of the CDR3: TGCGCCAGCAGCTCGGAACAGGCTAATGAAAAACTGTTTTTT. Translating it yields CASSSEQANEKLFF.

The rearrangement uses TRBV18 and TRBJ2-6; D unclear. Germline CDR1 KGHSH, CDR2 LQKENI. The CDR3 sequence is 16 residues long. With 5 bases removed from V and 4 bases from J, the gap between germline ends came to 15 bases. DNA for the CDR3: TGTGCCAGCTCAACGAACAGAGTTGGCGGGGCCAACGTCCTGACTTTC. It yields the protein CASSTNRVGGANVLTF.

The chain joins TRBV10-2 to TRBJ2-5; TRBD1 might be the D (5 bases). Trimming removed 4 bases at V and 2 bases at J, with 11 bases between. The CDR3 contains 14 residues. Germline CDR1 reads WSHSY; CDR2 reads SAAADI. The CDR3 region has the DNA TGCGCCAGCAGTGGGCCCCCAGGGCAAGAGACCCAGTACTTC. Its protein product is CASSGPPGQETQYF.

The rearrangement uses TRBV5-1 and TRBJ2-3; 7 bases are a match to TRBD2. The CDR3 runs 14 residues. Per the germline V gene, CDR1 is SGHRS and CDR2 is YFSETQ. The J segment lost 6 bases and the V segment lost 4 bases, leaving 8 bases of the junction unmatched. The CDR3 nucleotides read TGCGCCAGCAGCGTCCCTCACGGGGGGGATACGCAGTATTTT. Its translation: CASSVPHGGDTQYF.

The chain is built from TRBV25-1 and TRBJ2-2, with D tentatively TRBD1 (6 bases). V was cut by 5 bases and J by 6 bases, with 22 bases left in between. CDR3 length equals 17 residues. Germline assignment: CDR1 MGHDK and CDR2 SYGVNS. This chain's CDR3 is CASSRRGHPVGAGELFF. The DNA of the CDR3 is TGTGCCAGCAGTCGACGGGGACACCCCGTCGGGGCCGGGGAGCTGTTTTTT.

About this clone: This CDR3 is also generated by other DNA sequences in the sample. The chain links TRBV18 to TRBJ2-7; 12 bases map to TRBD2. Germline loops: CDR1 KGHSH, CDR2 LQKENI. V shed 3 bases, J shed 4 bases, and the junction held 1 base outside the gene matches. The CDR3 spans 14 residues. The CDR3 nucleotides read TGTGCCAGCTCACCCGGGACTAGCGGGTACGAGCAGTACTTC. Its translation: CASSPGTSGYEQYF. The entire variable domain, with the rest obtained from reference TRBV18 and TRBJ2-7, is as follows: NAGVMQNPRHLVRRRGQEARLRCSPMKGHSHVYWYRQLPEEGLKFMVYLQKENIIDESGMPKERFSAEFPKEGPSILRIQQVVRGDSAAYFCASSPGTSGYEQYFGPGTRLTVT.

The V and J genes are TRBV5-6 and TRBJ2-1; 8 positions match TRBD1. V shed 3 bases, J shed 1 base, and the junction held 6 bases outside the gene matches. The CDR3 runs 16 residues. Germline values: CDR1 SGHDT, CDR2 YYEEEE. CDR3: CASSSGTGGSYNEQFF. The CDR3 DNA sequence: TGTGCCAGCAGCTCAGGGACAGGTGGGTCCTACAATGAGCAGTTCTTC. The whole variable domain, remainder taken from reference TRBV5-6 and TRBJ2-1, is DAGVTQSPTHLIKTRGQQVTLRCSPKSGHDTVSWYQQALGQGPQFIFQYYEEEERQRGNFPDRFSGHQFPNYSSELNVNALLLGDSALYLCASSSGTGGSYNEQFFGPGTRLTVL.

The rearrangement links TRBV6-1 to TRBJ2-7; D might be TRBD1 or TRBD2, each matching 5 bases. The CDR3 runs to 15 residues. CDR1 is MNHNS and CDR2 is SASEGT in the germline V gene. The ends were cut back, 2 bases at V and 1 base at J, with 12 bases in the middle. The CDR3 region has the DNA TGTGCCAGCAGTGAACCTGGGACGGGTTCCTACGAGCAGTACTTC. This gives the protein CASSEPGTGSYEQYF.

The chain uses TRBV24-1 and TRBJ2-1; the D is unclear. The V gene lost 4 bases and the J gene lost 10 bases, with 19 bases spanning the gap. Germline V lookup: CDR1 KGHDR, CDR2 SFDVKD. The CDR3 has 15 amino acids. The CDR3 reads CATSDRGASSYEQFF. In nucleotides, the CDR3 is TGTGCCACCAGTGACCGAGGCGCTAGTTCATACGAGCAGTTCTTC.

This clone turned up a few times. This same CDR3 is encoded by further DNA sequences in the sample. The chain uses TRBV11-2 and TRBJ2-3; no clear D. The CDR3 has 15 amino acids. Trimming took off 0 bases at V and 3 bases at J, with 10 bases between the two ends. The germline V gene has CDR1 SGHAT and CDR2 FQNNGV. CDR3 in amino acids: CASSLEGSRTDTQYF. CDR3 nucleotide sequence: TGTGCCAGCAGCTTAGAAGGGTCTAGGACAGATACGCAGTATTTT.